This paragraph covers one T cell receptor beta chain sequence. This sample is part of a study of T cell responses to AZD1222 COVID-19 vaccine. Assay used: immunoSEQ multiplex PCR; TCRdb lists only in-frame clones, some missing. The top ten hold approximately 5.9% of the sample, which has about 120,000 clones, roughly nine tenths seen once. CDR3 length equals 13 residues. The V segment lost 6 bases and the J segment 8 bases; nucleotides outside the gene matches: 4. From germline, CDR1 is LNHDA and CDR2 SQIVND (reference sequence). This chain connects TRBV19 to TRBJ1-6, with 7 bases identical to TRBD1. The clonotype was recovered from an adult in good health. Sequenced material: peripheral blood, taken on day 0 of AZD1222 vaccination. Written as DNA, the CDR3 is TGTGCCAGTAGCCATACAGGGGATTCACCCCTCCACTTT. It yields the protein CASSHTGDSPLHF.